Below, 9 T cell receptor beta chains from the same sample are listed, as sequenced in a study of beta chain features in type 1 diabetes (dated by TCRdb to 2016 to 2019). Libraries were constructed by the immunoSEQ multiplex PCR assay. The entire isolated RNA was reverse transcribed using the High Capacity cDNA Reverse Transcription Kit, and thus expressed TCRB transcripts were sequenced. TCRdb provides this immuneACCESS table in a form limited to in-frame rearrangements. Some clones are lacking; in checked studies, under half of them reflect an unresolved V gene, and why the rest are absent is not known. This sample comprises 300,000 to 450,000 clones, roughly 12% of them detected only once. The ten largest make up 0.015% to 0.02% of the sample. Sequencing was performed on naive CD4+ T cells from blood. This specimen's cell subset or site label, per the study, means: true naive CD4+ T cells. These receptor sequences come from a man younger than 35 in good health.

This clone was seen a handful of times. CDR3 sequence reads: CAWSGGNEKLFF. The CDR3 DNA reads as TGTGCCTGGAGTGGGGGCAATGAAAAACTGTTTTTT. The rearrangement links TRBV30 to TRBJ1-4, with a weak D call TRBD1 (5 bases). CDR1 is GTSNPN, CDR2 SVGIG, per germline (reference sequence). The CDR3 totals 12 residues. With 1 base removed from V and 5 bases from J, the gap between germline ends came to 5 bases.

In its sample, this clone was seen a few times. V and J are TRBV5-4 and TRBJ1-2; maybe TRBD1 (6 bases). V was cut by 3 bases and J by 3 bases, with 15 bases left in between. The CDR3 spans 15 residues. Germline loops: CDR1 SGHNT, CDR2 YYREEE (reference sequence). The CDR3 reads CASSSGAGVDYGYTF. DNA of the CDR3: TGTGCCAGCAGCTCGGGGGCGGGGGTAGACTATGGCTACACCTTC.

The rearrangement joins TRBV28 to TRBJ2-7; 9 bases agree with TRBD1. Trimming at V came to 6 bases and at J to 2 bases, leaving 2 bases not matched to a gene. CDR3 length equals 13 residues. Per the germline V gene, CDR1 is MDHEN and CDR2 is SYDVKM. CDR3: CASRGQGTYEQYF. The CDR3 DNA is TGTGCCAGCAGGGGACAGGGCACCTACGAGCAGTACTTC. The variable domain in full, completed from reference TRBV28 and TRBJ2-7, reads DVKVTQSSRYLVKRTGEKVFLECVQDMDHENMFWYRQDPGLGLRLIYFSYDVKMKEKGDIPEGYSVSREKKERFSLILESASTNQTSMYLCASRGQGTYEQYFGPGTRLTVT.

Only a few counts were recorded for this clone. V gene TRBV30 combines with J gene TRBJ2-6; 7 nucleotides agree with TRBD1. Germline V gives CDR1 GTSNPN, CDR2 SVGIG (reference sequence). CDR3 length: 14 amino acids. Trimming took 8 bases from V and 1 from J; bases not matched to a gene: 5. CDR3 in amino acids: CARGGGSGANVLTF. In DNA, the CDR3 is TGTGCCAGAGGGGGCGGATCTGGGGCCAACGTCCTGACTTTC.

The chain links TRBV7-9 to TRBJ1-1; tentative D call: TRBD1 (5 bases). V shed 2 bases and J shed 6 bases, with 7 bases lying between them. This CDR3 has 12 residues. Germline CDR1 reads SEHNR; CDR2 reads FQNEAQ (reference sequence). The CDR3: CASSLWGAEAFF. The CDR3 nucleotides read TGTGCCAGCAGCTTATGGGGGGCTGAAGCTTTCTTT.

This clone was counted only a few times. Additional DNA sequences in this sample encode the identical CDR3. The gene calls are TRBV4-2 and TRBJ1-2, with D maybe TRBD1 (6 bases). Germline V gene data show CDR1 as LGHNA and CDR2 as YNFKEQ. V dropped 1 base and J dropped 5 bases, with 8 bases sitting between them. This CDR3 has 13 amino acids. The CDR3 sequence is CASSQGTDYGYTF. The CDR3 DNA is TGTGCCAGCAGCCAAGGGACAGATTATGGCTACACCTTC.

This clone was seen only a few times. The V gene is TRBV29-1, the J gene TRBJ2-1; 10 positions agree with TRBD1. J lost 9 bases, V lost 7 bases, and 12 bases had no gene match. Germline V CDR1 and CDR2: SQVTM, ANQGSEA. This CDR3 contains 14 residues. This CDR3 is CSAQVTGTGVEQFF. The CDR3 DNA sequence: TGCAGCGCCCAAGTAACCGGGACAGGGGTTGAGCAGTTCTTC.

The chain combines TRBV28 with TRBJ2-1; 8 positions match TRBD1. This CDR3 has 14 amino acids. Germline V gene sequence: CDR1 MDHEN, CDR2 SYDVKM. V was clipped by 6 bases and J by 2 bases; unmatched bases: 3. In DNA, the CDR3 is TGTGCCAGCAGATTGACAGGGGCCTACAATGAGCAGTTCTTC. The encoded protein is CASRLTGAYNEQFF.

As concerns this clone: One end of the junction fails to match germline, which may point to a read error. The chain joins TRBV5-4 to TRBJ2-3; D possibly corresponds to TRBD2 (6 bases). Germline-derived CDR1 and CDR2 are SGHNT and YYREEE (reference sequence). This CDR3 contains 15 residues. Here the CDR3 reads CASSQVLASTDTQYF. The DNA of the CDR3 is TGCGCCAGCAGCCAAGTTCTAGCGAGCACAGATACGCAGTATTTT.